Shown below are 18 T cell receptor beta chains from a single sample sequenced in a study of human T cells and chemical hapten exposure. Time point specified: patch test 1, 2 weeks after DPC sensitization. The treatment here: therapeutic diphenylcyclopropenone sensitization with weekly scalp DPC. MiXCR, applied by TCRdb to the RACE reads, yields one record per CDR3 protein. The data show more than 55,000 distinct CDR3 sequences, around 10% seen once. The sample here was whole blood, taken in connection with sensitization to the hapten diphenylcyclopropenone (DPC). Receptor source: a woman aged 40 to 49 with alopecia areata. Some clones in this sample may be carry-over from other donors' samples.

V is TRBV12-3 or TRBV12-4 and J is TRBJ1-3, with D uncertain. CDR3 length: 14 residues. V shed 5 bases and J shed 4 bases, with 12 bases lying between them. The CDR3 nucleotides are TGTGCCAGCAGTCGAATAACAGCAGGAAACACCATATATTTT. As protein: CASSRITAGNTIYF.

This sequence joins TRBV7-2 and TRBJ2-1, with a possible D match to TRBD2 (5 bases). This CDR3 contains 14 residues. V lost 3 bases, J lost 0 bases, and 6 bases lay in between. Germline CDR1 and CDR2: SGHTA and FQGNSA. This chain's CDR3 is CASSFDYSYNEQFF. The CDR3 DNA reads as TGTGCCAGCAGCTTCGACTACTCCTACAATGAGCAGTTCTTC. The whole variable domain, remainder taken from reference TRBV7-2 and TRBJ2-1, is GAGVSQSPSNKVTEKGKDVELRCDPISGHTALYWYRQSLGQGLEFLIYFQGNSAPDKSGLPSDRFSAERTGGSVSTLTIQRTQQEDSAVYLCASSFDYSYNEQFFGPGTRLTVL.

The J gene is TRBJ2-3, the V gene TRBV19, with 7 nucleotides matching TRBD1. Looked up from germline, CDR1 is LNHDA and CDR2 is SQIVND (reference sequence). CDR3 length equals 14 residues. With V trimmed by 3 bases and J by 5 bases, 5 bases remained unmatched. In DNA, the CDR3 is TGTGCCAGTAGTATGAGGGGACAGAAAGATACGCAGTATTTT. Its protein product is CASSMRGQKDTQYF. Looking up the rest from reference TRBV19 and TRBJ2-3 gives the full variable domain: DGGITQSPKYLFRKEGQNVTLSCEQNLNHDAMYWYRQDPGQGLRLIYYSQIVNDFQKGDIAEGYSVSREKKESFPLTVTSAQKNPTAFYLCASSMRGQKDTQYFGPGTRLTVL.

This clonotype came up many times. CDR3 protein: CSAVDRNTDTQYF. The CDR3 DNA follows: TGCAGTGCTGTGGACCGGAACACAGATACGCAGTATTTT. V usage is TRBV20-1 and J usage is TRBJ2-3; unclear D gene. Germline CDR1 DFQATT, CDR2 SNEGSKA (reference sequence). The CDR3 is made up of 13 amino acids. Trimming left V 5 bases short and J 2 bases short, with 11 bases between.

This clonotype was found many times. The chain couples TRBV15 to TRBJ2-5; 10 bases line up with TRBD2. Losses at the gene ends were 0 bases for V and 0 bases for J; bases not matched to a gene: 10. Germline values: CDR1 LNHNV, CDR2 YYDKDF (reference sequence). The CDR3 is 19 residues long. The CDR3 is CATSRDQVAGGPYQETQYF. The CDR3 DNA reads as TGTGCCACCAGCAGAGATCAGGTAGCGGGGGGTCCCTACCAAGAGACCCAGTACTTC.

CDR3 region: CASSTIPGDEQYF. In nucleotides, the CDR3 is TGTGCCAGCAGCACTATCCCGGGGGACGAGCAGTACTTC. V and J are TRBV27 and TRBJ2-7, with D maybe TRBD2 (6 bases). CDR1 and CDR2 (germline): MNHEY, SMNVEV (reference sequence). The CDR3 is made up of 13 amino acids. The germline V and J ends were trimmed by 6 bases and 5 bases, with 14 bases remaining between them.

The table lists this clonotype with a few counts. V is TRBV7-2 and J is TRBJ2-5; the D gene is possibly TRBD2 (6 bases). Trimming pared 1 base from V and 6 bases from J, leaving 15 bases between. Germline V CDR1 and CDR2: SGHTA, FQGNSA. The CDR3 has 15 amino acids. CDR3 sequence: CASSLGREVVKTQYF. CDR3 nucleotides: TGTGCCAGCAGCTTAGGCAGGGAGGTGGTAAAGACCCAGTACTTC.

This clonotype was counted ten times or more. V gene TRBV7-2 combines with J gene TRBJ1-1; D not resolved. CDR1 and CDR2 from the germline V gene are SGHTA and FQGNSA. V was trimmed by 1 base and J by 1 base, leaving 10 bases between them. This CDR3 has 15 residues. The CDR3, as DNA: TGTGCCAGCAGCTTAGTGAGGGTTGGGAACACTGAAGCTTTCTTT. It encodes CASSLVRVGNTEAFF.

This clonotype was seen ten or more times. J is TRBJ2-7 and V is TRBV12-3 or TRBV12-4; 9 nucleotides line up with TRBD1. With 2 bases clipped from V and 3 bases from J, the junction kept 11 bases outside the gene matches. This CDR3 spans 17 amino acids. CDR3 loop: CASSLSTGGPLLYEQYF. The CDR3 coding sequence is TGTGCCAGCAGTTTATCCACAGGGGGCCCCCTCCTCTACGAGCAGTACTTC.

This clonotype was seen a handful of times. The chain joins TRBV7-9 to TRBJ1-1, with D unclear. CDR3 length: 14 amino acids. V lost 4 bases and J 0 bases, leaving 9 bases between the germline ends. Looked up from germline, CDR1 is SEHNR and CDR2 is FQNEAQ (reference sequence). This CDR3 reads CASSSQVMNTEAFF. CDR3 in DNA: TGTGCCAGCAGCTCTCAGGTCATGAACACTGAAGCTTTCTTT.

The CDR3 nucleotides read TGTGCCAGCAGTGAGACAGTTAACTATGGCTACACCTTC. Translated, it gives CASSETVNYGYTF. The rearrangement uses TRBV6-5 and TRBJ1-2, with D possibly matching TRBD1 (5 bases). The CDR3 runs 13 residues. V dropped 5 bases and J dropped 1 base, with 8 bases sitting between them. From germline, CDR1 is MNHEY and CDR2 SVGAGI.

The J gene is TRBJ1-5, the V gene TRBV4-1; D unresolved. V was shortened by 1 base and J by 7 bases, with 8 bases between the two germline ends. From germline, CDR1 is MGHRA and CDR2 YSYEKL. The CDR3 extends over 13 amino acids. Here the CDR3 reads CASSQGGGQPQHF. The CDR3 DNA sequence: TGCGCCAGCAGCCAAGGAGGAGGACAGCCCCAGCATTTT.

Of note for this clonotype: One base away lies a much larger clone, so this may be a sequencing read error. The chain couples TRBV4-3 to TRBJ2-5; D call uncertain. In germline, CDR1 is LGHNA, CDR2 YSLEER. The CDR3 runs 12 residues. CDR3 amino acids: CPSSQDHATQYF. The CDR3 region has the DNA TGCCCCAGCAGCCAAGACCATGCGACCCAGTACTTC.

Ten or more counts support this clonotype. The chain recombines TRBV7-9 with TRBJ2-3; 15 bases are a match to TRBD2. With 5 bases clipped from V and 3 bases from J, the junction kept 3 bases outside the gene matches. The CDR3 sequence is 16 residues long. The V gene's germline CDR1 is SEHNR and CDR2 FQNEAQ (reference sequence). The CDR3 protein is CASSIGTSGRTDTQYF. The CDR3 region has the DNA TGTGCCAGCAGCATCGGGACTAGCGGGAGGACAGATACGCAGTATTTT. Variable domain in full (rest from reference TRBV7-9 and TRBJ2-3): DTGVSQNPRHKITKRGQNVTFRCDPISEHNRLYWYRQTLGQGPEFLTYFQNEAQLEKSRLLSDRFSAERPKGSFSTLEIQRTEQGDSAMYLCASSIGTSGRTDTQYFGPGTRLTVL.

The chain links TRBV21-1 to TRBJ2-7; no DNA check was done on the table's D call, TRBD1. TRBV21-1 constitutes a pseudogene. This CDR3 comprises 16 residues. DNA of the CDR3: TGTGCCAGCACCGCGAAAGAGACAGGTTTTACCTACGAACAGTACTTC. It encodes CASTAKETGFTYEQYF.

Ten or more counts support this clonotype. The V and J genes are TRBV20-1 and TRBJ1-5, with D possibly matching TRBD1 (5 bases). Germline CDR1 DFQATT, CDR2 SNEGSKA (reference sequence). V lost 2 bases to trimming and J lost 7 bases, with 15 bases between them. This CDR3 region has 14 residues. CDR3 loop: CSARQGVQAQPQHF. For the CDR3, the DNA is TGCAGTGCTAGACAGGGAGTTCAGGCCCAGCCCCAGCATTTT.

This clonotype appeared many times. The chain joins TRBV10-2 to TRBJ1-1, with D unresolved. Trimming shortened V by 4 bases and J by 3 bases, and 6 bases separated the two germline ends. CDR3 length equals 12 residues. The germline CDR1 and CDR2 sequences are WSHSY and SAAADI. The CDR3 loop is CASSAADTEAFF. In DNA, the CDR3 is TGCGCCAGCAGTGCCGCAGACACTGAAGCTTTCTTT.

This clonotype was detected many times. The chain couples TRBV6-2 or TRBV6-3 to TRBJ2-7; 7 bases map to TRBD1. This CDR3 has 12 residues. The V and J ends lost 5 bases and 3 bases, in that order; junction bases with no gene match: 1. Germline V gives CDR1 MNHEY, CDR2 SVGEGT. In DNA form, the CDR3 reads TGTGCCAGCAGTCCAGGGGGCTACGAGCAGTACTTC. Amino acids: CASSPGGYEQYF.